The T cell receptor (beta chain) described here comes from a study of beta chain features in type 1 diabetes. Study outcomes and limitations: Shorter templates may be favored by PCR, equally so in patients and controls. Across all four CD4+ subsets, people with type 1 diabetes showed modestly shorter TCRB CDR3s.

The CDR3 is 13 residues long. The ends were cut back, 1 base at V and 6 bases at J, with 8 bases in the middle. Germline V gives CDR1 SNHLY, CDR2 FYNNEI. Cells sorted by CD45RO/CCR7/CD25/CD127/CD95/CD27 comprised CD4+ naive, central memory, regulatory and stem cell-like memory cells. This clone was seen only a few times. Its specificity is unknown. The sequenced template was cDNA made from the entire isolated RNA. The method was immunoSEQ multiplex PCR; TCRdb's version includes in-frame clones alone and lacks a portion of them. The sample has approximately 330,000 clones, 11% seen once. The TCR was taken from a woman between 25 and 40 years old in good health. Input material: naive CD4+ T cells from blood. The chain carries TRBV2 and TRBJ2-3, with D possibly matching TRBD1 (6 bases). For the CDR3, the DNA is TGTGCCAGCAGTGAAGTGACAGGCGATACGCAGTATTTT. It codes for CASSEVTGDTQYF.